The 24 T cell receptor beta chains below were found in one sample sequenced in a study of blood T cell repertoires in COVID-19. The data were produced by immunoSEQ multiplex PCR, yet TCRdb's version contains in-frame clones alone and is incomplete. The sample yields approximately 130,000 clones, approximately 71% seen once. What was sequenced was peripheral blood. Receptors were obtained from a human donor in a cohort sampled during active COVID-19.

The rearrangement links TRBV5-6 to TRBJ1-2; no clear D. The CDR3 runs 14 residues. The germline V gene has CDR1 SGHDT and CDR2 YYEEEE. Trimming removed 0 bases at V and 1 base at J, with 7 bases between. The CDR3 spells CASSLDTDNYGYTF. CDR3 DNA sequence: TGTGCCAGCAGCTTGGATACAGATAACTATGGCTACACCTTC.

The chain is built from TRBV18 and TRBJ2-7; 10 bases agree with TRBD2. The CDR3 runs 15 residues. V was pared by 4 bases and J by 5 bases, with 8 bases of the junction left unmatched. Germline V gives CDR1 KGHSH, CDR2 LQKENI. Here the CDR3 reads CASSHPGLATHEQYF. CDR3 DNA sequence: TGTGCCAGCTCACACCCGGGACTAGCGACCCACGAGCAGTACTTC. The full variable domain, with the rest looked up from reference TRBV18 and TRBJ2-7, is NAGVMQNPRHLVRRRGQEARLRCSPMKGHSHVYWYRQLPEEGLKFMVYLQKENIIDESGMPKERFSAEFPKEGPSILRIQQVVRGDSAAYFCASSHPGLATHEQYFGPGTRLTVT.

This chain links TRBV15 with TRBJ1-5, with a tentative D call TRBD1 (6 bases). This CDR3 is built from 13 residues. Trimming cost V 5 bases and J 7 bases, with 12 bases left between them. Germline assignment: CDR1 LNHNV and CDR2 YYDKDF (reference sequence). The CDR3 here is CATSPGQLQPQHF. CDR3 nucleotides: TGTGCCACCAGCCCCGGACAGTTACAGCCCCAGCATTTT. The variable domain in full, with the rest retrieved from reference TRBV15 and TRBJ1-5, is DAMVIQNPRYQVTQFGKPVTLSCSQTLNHNVMYWYQQKSSQAPKLLFHYYDKDFNNEADTPDNFQSRRPNTSFCFLDIRSPGLGDTAMYLCATSPGQLQPQHFGDGTRLSIL.

This chain joins TRBV28 and TRBJ1-2; TRBD1 is a possible D gene (6 bases). Germline V CDR1 and CDR2: MDHEN, SYDVKM. The ends were cut back, 3 bases at V and 4 bases at J, with 15 bases in the middle. The CDR3 sequence is 15 residues long. CDR3 amino acids: CASSFPQGSSYGYTF. DNA for the CDR3: TGTGCCAGCAGTTTTCCCCAGGGGAGTAGCTATGGCTACACCTTC.

This clone was detected a few times. The CDR3 region is CASSAGANQETQYF. For the CDR3, the DNA is TGTGCCAGCAGCGCTGGGGCCAACCAAGAGACCCAGTACTTC. The chain links TRBV9 to TRBJ2-5; weak D call: TRBD1 (5 bases). Germline V gene data show CDR1 as SGDLS and CDR2 as YYNGEE. The CDR3 loop spans 14 amino acids. The V gene lost 3 bases and the J gene lost 0 bases, with 9 bases spanning the gap.

The chain combines TRBV6-5 with TRBJ2-7; 10 positions match TRBD1. V lost 0 bases to trimming and J lost 4 bases; unmatched junction nucleotides: 6. The germline CDR1 and CDR2 sequences are MNHEY and SVGAGI. The CDR3 has 16 amino acids. Written as DNA, the CDR3 is TGTGCCAGCAGTTACTCGACGGGGGACAGGGGTTACGAGCAGTACTTC. It specifies CASSYSTGDRGYEQYF.

The genes are TRBV27 and TRBJ2-7, with D possibly being TRBD2 (6 bases). Germline V CDR1 and CDR2: MNHEY, SMNVEV (reference sequence). This CDR3 is 15 amino acids long. Trimming left V 7 bases short and J 4 bases short, with 20 bases between. The CDR3 loop is CASTLRGSWPYEQYF. The CDR3 DNA is TGTGCCAGCACCCTCCGGGGGAGTTGGCCTTACGAGCAGTACTTC.

The CDR3 spells CASSSLGTDTQYF. The CDR3 DNA follows: TGTGCCAGCAGTTCCCTAGGAACAGATACGCAGTATTTT. This chain uses TRBV6-5 with TRBJ2-3; D is unresolved. The germline V gene has CDR1 MNHEY and CDR2 SVGAGI. This CDR3 has 13 residues. Trimming removed 4 bases at V and 3 bases at J, with 8 bases between.

The V gene is TRBV7-2, the J gene TRBJ1-1; 9 bases line up with TRBD1. Germline trimming cut 5 bases from V and 4 bases from J; bases unmatched to any gene: 5. Germline CDR1 reads SGHTA; CDR2 reads FQGNSA. This CDR3 region has 14 residues. CDR3 residues: CASSADRGSTEAFF. The CDR3 DNA is TGTGCCAGCAGCGCCGACAGGGGGAGCACTGAAGCTTTCTTT.

This clone was detected once. The chain combines TRBV30 with TRBJ1-2, with 9 positions matching TRBD1. The CDR3 is 16 amino acids. V lost 4 bases and J lost 2; bases outside the gene matches: 11. Germline loops: CDR1 GTSNPN, CDR2 SVGIG (reference sequence). This chain's CDR3 is CAWTQYGQGSNYGYTF. The CDR3 DNA is TGTGCCTGGACTCAATACGGACAGGGGTCCAACTATGGCTACACCTTC.

V usage is TRBV4-1 and J usage is TRBJ2-3, with TRBD2 matching 8 bases. Trimming removed 2 bases from V and 0 bases from J; junction bases left unmatched: 13. The germline gives CDR1 MGHRA, CDR2 YSYEKL. CDR3 size: 19 residues. CDR3 protein: CASSQRNSGARSSTDTQYF. In nucleotides, the CDR3 is TGCGCCAGCAGCCAACGTAATAGCGGGGCCAGGAGTAGCACAGATACGCAGTATTTT.

This rearrangement joins TRBV12-3 or TRBV12-4 to TRBJ1-1, with D unclear. V gave up 5 bases and J gave up 8 bases, with 12 bases separating them. The CDR3 totals 12 residues. The CDR3 DNA reads as TGTGCCAGCAGTCTTATTACAGCAGAAGCTTTCTTT. Residues: CASSLITAEAFF.

Comment on this clone: A much larger clone lies one base from this, so it may be a read error. The V gene is TRBV2, the J gene TRBJ2-7; TRBD1 aligns across 7 bases. The germline V gene encodes CDR1 SNHLY and CDR2 FYNNEI. With 6 bases clipped from V and 0 bases from J, the junction kept 5 bases outside the gene matches. The length of the CDR3 is 14 residues. The CDR3 nucleotides are TGTGCCAGCAGGCCGGGACAGAGCTCCTACGAGCAGTACTTC. Translating gives CASRPGQSSYEQYF.

Details on this clone: The sample holds other DNA sequences that translate to the same CDR3. The chain is built from TRBV19 and TRBJ2-7; D not resolved. Deletions cut 3 bases from V and 7 bases from J, with 13 bases between. The CDR3 totals 13 residues. The V gene's germline CDR1 is LNHDA and CDR2 SQIVND (reference sequence). This chain's CDR3 is CASSISPGDEQYF. DNA of the CDR3: TGTGCCAGTAGTATTAGTCCCGGAGATGAGCAGTACTTC.

CDR3 DNA: TGTGCCAGTAAGGGACAGGGGGCGAGTGGTGGGGAGCTGTTTTTT. Its translation: CASKGQGASGGELFF. The gene calls are TRBV19 and TRBJ2-2; 12 bases match TRBD1. The length of the CDR3 is 15 residues. From germline, CDR1 is LNHDA and CDR2 SQIVND (reference sequence). The V and J ends lost 7 bases and 8 bases, in that order; junction bases with no gene match: 8.

This chain joins TRBV29-1 and TRBJ2-7; 7 bases fit TRBD1. V lost 5 bases to trimming and J lost 4 bases; unmatched junction nucleotides: 8. This CDR3 has 13 residues. Germline V gene data show CDR1 as SQVTM and CDR2 as ANQGSEA. Written as DNA, the CDR3 is TGCAGCGTTTTAACCGGGACAGATTACGAGCAGTACTTC. It translates to CSVLTGTDYEQYF.

The gene calls are TRBV5-1 and TRBJ2-6; D perhaps matches TRBD1 (6 bases). Per the germline V gene, CDR1 is SGHRS and CDR2 is YFSETQ. This CDR3 is 17 amino acids long. Trimming removed 5 bases from V and 0 bases from J, with 15 bases in between. CDR3 sequence: CASRPRDTDSGANVLTF. CDR3 DNA: TGCGCCAGCAGACCCCGGGACACCGACTCTGGGGCCAACGTCCTGACTTTC.

The chain employs TRBV10-3 and TRBJ2-1, with 9 bases fitting TRBD1. This CDR3 is 15 amino acids long. Germline CDR1 ENHRY, CDR2 SYGVKD. V was clipped by 4 bases and J by 10 bases; unmatched bases: 11. The CDR3 region is CAISVGQGILGEQFF. CDR3 nucleotides: TGTGCCATCAGTGTGGGACAGGGTATTTTGGGGGAGCAGTTCTTC.

The genes are TRBV3-1 (or the pseudogene TRBV3-2) and TRBJ2-7; unclear D gene. Germline V gene lookup returns CDR1 LGHDT and CDR2 YNNKEL (reference sequence). Trimming took off 1 base at V and 2 bases at J, with 12 bases between the two ends. The CDR3 loop spans 15 amino acids. The CDR3 region is CASSQGAGSAYEQYF. The CDR3 region has the DNA TGTGCCAGCAGCCAAGGGGCAGGTTCGGCCTACGAGCAGTACTTC.

V gene TRBV3-1 (or the pseudogene TRBV3-2) combines with J gene TRBJ2-7; D ambiguous. There are 13 residues in the CDR3. V was pared by 0 bases and J by 3 bases, with 6 bases between. The germline gives CDR1 LGHDT, CDR2 YNNKEL (reference sequence). CDR3 nucleotides: TGTGCCAGCAGCCAAGATCCAGTCTACGAGCAGTACTTC. This encodes CASSQDPVYEQYF.

J is TRBJ2-7 and V is TRBV27; 9 positions agree with TRBD2. The CDR3 loop spans 14 amino acids. CDR1 and CDR2 from the germline V gene are MNHEY and SMNVEV (reference sequence). The V gene end was trimmed by 3 bases and the J gene end by 4 bases; junction bases not matched to a gene: 4. The CDR3 DNA is TGTGCCAGCAGTTTGCGGGAGGGGGGATACGAGCAGTACTTC. Translating it yields CASSLREGGYEQYF.

The V and J genes are TRBV4-1 and TRBJ2-7, with a tentative D call TRBD1 (6 bases). Germline-derived CDR1 and CDR2 are MGHRA and YSYEKL. Trimming took off 0 bases at V and 0 bases at J, with 9 bases between the two ends. The CDR3 covers 15 residues. The CDR3 reads CASSQEGHSSYEQYF. The DNA for the CDR3 is TGCGCCAGCAGCCAAGAGGGACACAGCTCCTACGAGCAGTACTTC.

The chain employs TRBV2 and TRBJ1-3; no definite D call. The ends were cut back, 4 bases at V and 10 bases at J, with 11 bases in the middle. The germline V gene has CDR1 SNHLY and CDR2 FYNNEI. The CDR3 covers 12 residues. The CDR3 is CASSGLVKTIYF. DNA of the CDR3: TGTGCCAGCAGTGGGCTTGTCAAAACCATATATTTT.

V and J are TRBV24-1 and TRBJ2-5; possibly TRBD1 for D (6 bases). CDR3 size: 10 residues. V was pared by 9 bases and J by 7 bases, with 8 bases between. The germline CDR1 and CDR2 sequences are KGHDR and SFDVKD. The CDR3: CATQGGTQYF. As DNA, the CDR3 is TGTGCCACCCAAGGGGGGACCCAGTACTTC.